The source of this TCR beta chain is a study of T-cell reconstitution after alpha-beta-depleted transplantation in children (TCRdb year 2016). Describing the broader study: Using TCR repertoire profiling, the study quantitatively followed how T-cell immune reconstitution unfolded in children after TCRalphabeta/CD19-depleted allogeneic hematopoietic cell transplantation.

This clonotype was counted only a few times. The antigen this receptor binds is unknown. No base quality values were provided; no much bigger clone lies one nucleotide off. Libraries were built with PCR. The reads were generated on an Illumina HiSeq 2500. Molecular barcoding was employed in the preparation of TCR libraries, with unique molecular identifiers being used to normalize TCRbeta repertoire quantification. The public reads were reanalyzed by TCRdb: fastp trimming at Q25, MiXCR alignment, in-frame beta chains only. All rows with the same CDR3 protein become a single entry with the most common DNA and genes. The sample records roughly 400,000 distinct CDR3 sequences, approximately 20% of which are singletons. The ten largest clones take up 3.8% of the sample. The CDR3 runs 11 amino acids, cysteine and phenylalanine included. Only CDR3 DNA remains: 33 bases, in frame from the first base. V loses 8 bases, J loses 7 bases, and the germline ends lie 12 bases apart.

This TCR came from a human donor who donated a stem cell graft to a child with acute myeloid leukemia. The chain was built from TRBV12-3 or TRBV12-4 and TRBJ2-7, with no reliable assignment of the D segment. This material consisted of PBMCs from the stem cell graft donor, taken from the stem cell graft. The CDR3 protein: CASALVEEQYF. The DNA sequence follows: TGTGCCAGCGCCCTCGTTGAGGAGCAGTACTTC.